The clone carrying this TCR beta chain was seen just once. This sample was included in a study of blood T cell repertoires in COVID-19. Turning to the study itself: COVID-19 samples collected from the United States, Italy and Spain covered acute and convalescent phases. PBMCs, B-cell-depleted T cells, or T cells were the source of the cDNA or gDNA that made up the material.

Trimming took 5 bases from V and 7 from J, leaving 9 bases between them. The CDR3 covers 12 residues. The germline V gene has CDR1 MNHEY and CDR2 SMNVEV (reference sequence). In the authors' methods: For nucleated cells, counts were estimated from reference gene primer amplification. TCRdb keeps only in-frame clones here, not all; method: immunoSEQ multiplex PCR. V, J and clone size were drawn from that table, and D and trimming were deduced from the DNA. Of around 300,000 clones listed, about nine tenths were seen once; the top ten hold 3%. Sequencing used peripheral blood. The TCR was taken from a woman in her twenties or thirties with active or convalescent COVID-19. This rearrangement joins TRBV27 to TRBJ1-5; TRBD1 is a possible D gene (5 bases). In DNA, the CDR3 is TGTGCCAGCAGTGGGGGGGGGCAGCCCCAGCATTTT. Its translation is CASSGGGQPQHF.